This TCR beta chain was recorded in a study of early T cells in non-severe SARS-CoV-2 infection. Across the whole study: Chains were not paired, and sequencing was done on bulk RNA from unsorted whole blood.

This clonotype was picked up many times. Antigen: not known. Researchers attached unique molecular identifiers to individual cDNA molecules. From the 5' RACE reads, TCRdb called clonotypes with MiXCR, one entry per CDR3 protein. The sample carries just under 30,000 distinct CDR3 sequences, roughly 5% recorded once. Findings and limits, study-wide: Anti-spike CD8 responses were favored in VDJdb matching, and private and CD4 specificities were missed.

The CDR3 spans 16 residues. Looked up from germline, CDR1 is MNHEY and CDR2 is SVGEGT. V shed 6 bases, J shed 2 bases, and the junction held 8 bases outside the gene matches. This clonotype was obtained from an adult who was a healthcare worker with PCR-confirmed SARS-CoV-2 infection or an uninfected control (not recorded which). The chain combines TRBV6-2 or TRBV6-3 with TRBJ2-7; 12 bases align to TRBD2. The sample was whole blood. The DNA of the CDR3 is TGTGCCAGCAGACCAGACCCTAGCGGGAGGGCCTACGAGCAGTACTTC. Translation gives CASRPDPSGRAYEQYF.